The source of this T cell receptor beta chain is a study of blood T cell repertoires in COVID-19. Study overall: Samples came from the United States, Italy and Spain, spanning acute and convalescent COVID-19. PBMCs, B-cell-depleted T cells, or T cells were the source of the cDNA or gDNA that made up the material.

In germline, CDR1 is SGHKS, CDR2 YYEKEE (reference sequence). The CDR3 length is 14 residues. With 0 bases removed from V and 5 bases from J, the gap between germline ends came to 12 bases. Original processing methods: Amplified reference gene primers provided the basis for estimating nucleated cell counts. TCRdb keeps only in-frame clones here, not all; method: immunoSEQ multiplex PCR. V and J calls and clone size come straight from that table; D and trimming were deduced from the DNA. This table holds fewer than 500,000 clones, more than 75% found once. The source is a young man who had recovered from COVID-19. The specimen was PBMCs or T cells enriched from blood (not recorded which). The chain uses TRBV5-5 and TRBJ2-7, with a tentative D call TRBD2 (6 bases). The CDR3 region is CASSLAEGFNEQYF. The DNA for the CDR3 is TGTGCCAGCAGCTTGGCGGAGGGTTTCAACGAGCAGTACTTC.